The 2 T cell receptor beta chains reported below all come from one sample, sequenced in a study of cytomegalovirus exposure and HLA in healthy donors. The data were produced by immunoSEQ multiplex PCR, yet TCRdb's version contains in-frame clones alone and is incomplete. This repertoire shows some 170,000 clones, more than 75% found once; its top ten account for approximately 1.4%. The material sequenced was PBMCs. The receptor source for this set is a woman aged 30 to 39 in good health and CMV-seronegative.

This chain connects TRBV6-5 to TRBJ1-5; unclear D gene. In germline, CDR1 is MNHEY, CDR2 SVGAGI. V gave up 4 bases and J gave up 0 bases, with 7 bases separating them. This CDR3 has 14 residues. CDR3 nucleotides: TGTGCCAGCAGTTCGAGCTATAGCAATCAGCCCCAGCATTTT. Translated, it gives CASSSSYSNQPQHF.

V gene TRBV5-5 combines with J gene TRBJ1-2; a weak D match, TRBD1 (6 bases). Looked up from germline, CDR1 is SGHKS and CDR2 is YYEKEE (reference sequence). This CDR3 spans 14 amino acids. V was pared by 5 bases and J by 6 bases, with 17 bases between. For the CDR3, the DNA is TGTGCCAGCAGACTGGACAGAAAGGAGAATGGCTACACCTTC. It specifies CASRLDRKENGYTF.